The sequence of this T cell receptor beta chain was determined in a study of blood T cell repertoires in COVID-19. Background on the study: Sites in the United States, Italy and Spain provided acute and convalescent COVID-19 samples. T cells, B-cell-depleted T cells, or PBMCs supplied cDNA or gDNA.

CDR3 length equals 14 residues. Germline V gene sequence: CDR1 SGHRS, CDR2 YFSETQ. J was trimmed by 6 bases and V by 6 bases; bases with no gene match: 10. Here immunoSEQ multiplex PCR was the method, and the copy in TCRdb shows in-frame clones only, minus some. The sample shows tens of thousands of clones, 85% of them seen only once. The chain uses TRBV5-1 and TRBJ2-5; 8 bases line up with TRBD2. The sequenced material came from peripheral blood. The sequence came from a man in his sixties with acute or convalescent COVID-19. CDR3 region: CASTPGGGQQTQYF. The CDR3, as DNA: TGCGCCAGCACCCCCGGGGGGGGACAACAGACCCAGTACTTC.